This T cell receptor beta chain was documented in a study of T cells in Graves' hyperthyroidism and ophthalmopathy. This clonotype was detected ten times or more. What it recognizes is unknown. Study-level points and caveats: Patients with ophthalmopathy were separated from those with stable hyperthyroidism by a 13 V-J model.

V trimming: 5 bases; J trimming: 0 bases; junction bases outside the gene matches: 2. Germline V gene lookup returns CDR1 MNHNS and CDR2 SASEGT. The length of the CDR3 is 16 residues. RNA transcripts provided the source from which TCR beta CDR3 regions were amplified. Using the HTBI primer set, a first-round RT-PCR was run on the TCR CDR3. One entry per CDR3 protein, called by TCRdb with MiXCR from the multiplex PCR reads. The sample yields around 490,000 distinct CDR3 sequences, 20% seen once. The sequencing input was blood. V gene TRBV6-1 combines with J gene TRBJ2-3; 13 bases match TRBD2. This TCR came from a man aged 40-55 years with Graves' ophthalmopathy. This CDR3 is CASSTGLAGSTDTQYF. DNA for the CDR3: TGTGCCAGCAGTACGGGACTAGCGGGGAGCACAGATACGCAGTATTTT.